These 14 T cell receptor beta chains came from one sample sequenced in a study of shared clonotypes between healthy human individuals. Data came from immunoSEQ multiplex PCR; TCRdb stores just in-frame clones and leaves some out. The table includes about 2.3 million clones, approximately 95% detected once. Material for sequencing was naive CD4+ T cells from PBMCs. The subset: CD45RA+ positively selected. The receptors derive from a man younger than 30 in good health. Some clones in this sample may be carry-over from other donors' samples.

The chain carries TRBV6-5 and TRBJ2-7, with D unclear. Trimming stripped 8 bases from V and 3 bases from J, with 14 bases between. The CDR3 sequence is 13 residues long. Germline assignment: CDR1 MNHEY and CDR2 SVGAGI. CDR3 residues: CASPWNPVYEQYF. CDR3 in DNA: TGTGCCAGCCCCTGGAATCCGGTCTACGAGCAGTACTTC.

The chain is built from TRBV6-1 and TRBJ1-5; D uncertain. The V gene's germline CDR1 is MNHNS and CDR2 SASEGT. Trimming took 6 bases from V and 4 from J, leaving 13 bases between them. The CDR3 spans 14 residues. CDR3: CASSPSFINQPQHF. For the CDR3, the DNA is TGTGCCAGCAGCCCATCCTTCATTAATCAGCCCCAGCATTTT.

Points on this clone: The junction departs from germline at one end; a sequencing error may be responsible. The rearrangement joins TRBV19 to TRBJ1-4, with a tentative D call TRBD1 (5 bases). Germline V CDR1 and CDR2: LNHDA, SQIVND (reference sequence). The length of the CDR3 is 11 residues. CDR3: CASSGTSFEIF. In nucleotides, the CDR3 is TGTGCCAGTAGTGGGACCTCCTTCGAGATTTTT.

The chain uses TRBV28 and TRBJ2-7, with D possibly being TRBD1 or TRBD2 (5 bases each). The CDR3 spans 14 residues. V was shortened by 6 bases and J by 6 bases, with 18 bases between the two germline ends. Germline V gene sequence: CDR1 MDHEN, CDR2 SYDVKM. Written as DNA, the CDR3 is TGTGCCAGCAGCCCCAGGATGGGGGTTTCCGAGCAGTACTTC. Protein: CASSPRMGVSEQYF.

The chain recombines TRBV5-1 with TRBJ1-5; D uncertain. The ends were cut back, 3 bases at V and 7 bases at J, with 17 bases in the middle. CDR3 length: 15 amino acids. CDR1 and CDR2 (germline): SGHRS, YFSETQ. The CDR3 protein is CASSSDSLERQPQHF. In DNA form, the CDR3 reads TGCGCCAGCAGCTCGGACTCCTTGGAGAGGCAGCCCCAGCATTTT.

The V and J genes are TRBV28 and TRBJ2-3, with D possibly called TRBD1 or TRBD2 (5 bases each). V was trimmed by 3 bases and J by 1 base, leaving 11 bases between them. The CDR3 extends over 15 amino acids. Germline assignment: CDR1 MDHEN and CDR2 SYDVKM. The CDR3 loop is CASSFMGPGTDTQYF. Written as DNA, the CDR3 is TGTGCCAGCAGTTTCATGGGACCCGGCACAGATACGCAGTATTTT.

Worth noting for this clone: The identical CDR3 is also encoded by other nucleotide sequences in the sample. The chain has TRBV5-1 and TRBJ2-1; TRBD1 aligns across 8 bases. Per germline, CDR1 SGHRS and CDR2 YFSETQ. V gave up 4 bases and J gave up 7 bases; unmatched junction bases: 7. CDR3 size: 14 residues. CDR3 coding DNA: TGCGCCAGCAGCCTCGACAGGGGAAGGAATGAGCAGTTCTTC. Translating it yields CASSLDRGRNEQFF.

The V call is TRBV6-5, the J call TRBJ2-7; TRBD1 aligns across 8 bases. V shed 5 bases, J shed 6 bases, and the junction held 6 bases outside the gene matches. There are 13 residues in the CDR3. In germline, CDR1 is MNHEY, CDR2 SVGAGI. CDR3 region: CASSGTGRGEQYF. CDR3 in DNA: TGTGCCAGCAGTGGGACAGGCCGGGGCGAGCAGTACTTC.

The chain has TRBV4-1 and TRBJ2-5, with TRBD1 matching 9 bases. V lost 4 bases and J lost 4; bases outside the gene matches: 7. CDR3 size: 15 residues. Per the germline V gene, CDR1 is MGHRA and CDR2 is YSYEKL. The DNA of the CDR3 is TGCGCCAGCAGCCGGGGGACAGGGAGGGGAGAGACCCAGTACTTC. As protein: CASSRGTGRGETQYF.

The V call is TRBV6-5, the J call TRBJ2-7; D remains unclear. CDR1 and CDR2 (germline): MNHEY, SVGAGI. V lost 0 bases and J 2 bases, leaving 14 bases between the germline ends. The CDR3 runs to 16 residues. CDR3 nucleotides: TGTGCCAGCAGTTACTCGATATCAGATCTTCCCTACGAGCAGTACTTC. It translates to CASSYSISDLPYEQYF.

The chain links TRBV28 to TRBJ2-1, with a weak D call TRBD2 (7 bases). Trimming took 4 bases from V and 0 from J, leaving 22 bases between them. Germline values: CDR1 MDHEN, CDR2 SYDVKM. The CDR3 consists of 19 residues. The CDR3 DNA reads as TGTGCCAGCAGTTCCCCCGCGGGGGCAATAGGGAGCTCCTACAATGAGCAGTTCTTC. Its translation is CASSSPAGAIGSSYNEQFF.

This clone has only a few counts. This chain links TRBV18 with TRBJ1-5; tentatively, D is TRBD1 (5 bases). This CDR3 has 15 amino acids. The V gene's germline CDR1 is KGHSH and CDR2 LQKENI. V was trimmed by 6 bases and J by 5 bases, leaving 17 bases between them. CDR3: CASSPREGRDQPQHF. The CDR3 DNA is TGTGCCAGCTCTCCCAGAGAGGGGCGCGATCAGCCCCAGCATTTT.

Turning to this clone: Distinct nucleotide sequences in the sample also encode this CDR3. V gene TRBV5-1 combines with J gene TRBJ2-2; D is undetermined. Trimming shortened V by 4 bases and J by 0 bases, and 7 bases separated the two germline ends. This CDR3 comprises 14 residues. Per the germline V gene, CDR1 is SGHRS and CDR2 is YFSETQ. CDR3 DNA: TGCGCCAGCAGCCCCAGCTCGAACACCGGGGAGCTGTTTTTT. Amino acid sequence: CASSPSSNTGELFF.

For this clone: Other DNA variants within this sample encode the same CDR3. The V gene is TRBV18, the J gene TRBJ2-2, with D hard to call. CDR3 length: 15 amino acids. The germline gives CDR1 KGHSH, CDR2 LQKENI. Trimming took off 0 bases at V and 3 bases at J, with 8 bases between the two ends. Here the CDR3 reads CASSPPGRDTGELFF. The CDR3 region has the DNA TGTGCCAGCTCACCACCGGGCCGGGACACCGGGGAGCTGTTTTTT.